The clone carrying this TCR beta chain is a singleton in its sample. The antigen is undetermined. The CDR3 loop spans 14 amino acids. V dropped 0 bases and J dropped 5 bases, with 11 bases sitting between them. Germline lookup yields CDR1 SGDLS and CDR2 YYNGEE. The data were obtained in a study of cytomegalovirus exposure and HLA in healthy donors. Study-wide results and caveats: As was reported, the HLA-A and HLA-B alleles of most subjects were accurately predicted from TCR beta sequences. Earlier analysis yielded a pattern in which most TCR beta V segments were productive about 90% or about 30% of the time.

With 60 Vbeta and 13 Jbeta primers, the PCR was carried out. Study processing details: Approximately 11 million of the 80 million or so unique TCR beta chains counted in a later analysis were shared. Measured with immunoSEQ multiplex PCR; TCRdb has only the in-frame clones, and not every one. V and J calls and clone size follow that table, whereas D and trimming were derived from the DNA. This sample has about 160,000 clones; approximately 80% occur once, and the top ten carry 6% to 9%. The TCR sequence derives from a woman aged 25 to 39 in good health and CMV-seropositive. The sequencing sample was made of PBMCs. This chain links TRBV9 with TRBJ2-5; a weak D match, TRBD1 (6 bases). CDR3 residues: CASSVATGRETQYF. The CDR3 DNA follows: TGTGCCAGCAGCGTAGCGACAGGAAGGGAGACCCAGTACTTC.